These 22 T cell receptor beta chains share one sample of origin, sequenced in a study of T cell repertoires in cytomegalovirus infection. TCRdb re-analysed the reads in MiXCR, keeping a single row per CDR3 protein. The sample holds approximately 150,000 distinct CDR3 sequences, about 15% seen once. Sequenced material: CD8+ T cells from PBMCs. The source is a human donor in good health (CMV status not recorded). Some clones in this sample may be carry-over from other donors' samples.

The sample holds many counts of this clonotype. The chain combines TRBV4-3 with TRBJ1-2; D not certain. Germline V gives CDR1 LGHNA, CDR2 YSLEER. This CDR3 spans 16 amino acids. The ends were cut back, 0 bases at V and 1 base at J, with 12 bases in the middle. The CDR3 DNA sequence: TGCGCCAGCAGCCAAGATTTGGAGGGAATTAACTATGGCTACACCTTC. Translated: CASSQDLEGINYGYTF.

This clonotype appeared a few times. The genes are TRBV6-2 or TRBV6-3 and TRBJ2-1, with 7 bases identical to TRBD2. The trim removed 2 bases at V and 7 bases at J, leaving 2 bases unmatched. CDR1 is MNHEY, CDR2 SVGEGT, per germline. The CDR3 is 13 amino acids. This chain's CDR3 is CASSYGRENEQFF. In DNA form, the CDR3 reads TGTGCCAGCAGTTACGGGCGGGAGAATGAGCAGTTCTTC.

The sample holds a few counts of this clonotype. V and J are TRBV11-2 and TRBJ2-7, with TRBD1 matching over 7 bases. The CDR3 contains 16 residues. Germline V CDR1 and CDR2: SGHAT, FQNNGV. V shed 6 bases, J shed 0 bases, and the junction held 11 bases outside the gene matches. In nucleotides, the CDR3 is TGTGCCAGCAGGGGGTACAGGGGCCCGACCTCCTACGAGCAGTACTTC. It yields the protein CASRGYRGPTSYEQYF.

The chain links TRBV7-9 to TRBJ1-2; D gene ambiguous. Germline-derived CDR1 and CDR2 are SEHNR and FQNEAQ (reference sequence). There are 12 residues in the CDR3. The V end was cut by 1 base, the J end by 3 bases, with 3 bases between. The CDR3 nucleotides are TGTGCCAGCAGCTTAGGTGACTATGGCTACACCTTC. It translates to CASSLGDYGYTF.

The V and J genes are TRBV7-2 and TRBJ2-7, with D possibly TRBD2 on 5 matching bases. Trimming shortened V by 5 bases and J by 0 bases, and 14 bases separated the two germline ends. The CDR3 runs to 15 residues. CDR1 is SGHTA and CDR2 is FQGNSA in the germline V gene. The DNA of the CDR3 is TGTGCCAGCAGCCCGGATAGGAGGTACTCCTACGAGCAGTACTTC. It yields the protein CASSPDRRYSYEQYF.

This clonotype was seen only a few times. The CDR3: CASRSGLAGSDTQYF. The DNA for the CDR3 is TGTGCCAGCAGATCAGGACTAGCGGGATCAGATACGCAGTATTTT. The chain links TRBV2 to TRBJ2-3; 12 bases map to TRBD2. Looked up from germline, CDR1 is SNHLY and CDR2 is FYNNEI. Unmatched junction bases numbered 5, after V lost 6 bases and J lost 4 bases. The CDR3 extends over 15 amino acids. The variable domain in full, completed from reference TRBV2 and TRBJ2-3, reads EPEVTQTPSHQVTQMGQEVILRCVPISNHLYFYWYRQILGQKVEFLVSFYNNEISEKSEIFDDQFSVERPDGSNFTLKIRSTKLEDSAMYFCASRSGLAGSDTQYFGPGTRLTVL.

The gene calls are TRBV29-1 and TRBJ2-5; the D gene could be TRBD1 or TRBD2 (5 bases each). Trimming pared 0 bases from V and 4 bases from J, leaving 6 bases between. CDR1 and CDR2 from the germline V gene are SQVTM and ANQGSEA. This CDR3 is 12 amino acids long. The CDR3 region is CSVEDGGETQYF. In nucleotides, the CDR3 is TGCAGCGTTGAAGATGGGGGAGAGACCCAGTACTTC.

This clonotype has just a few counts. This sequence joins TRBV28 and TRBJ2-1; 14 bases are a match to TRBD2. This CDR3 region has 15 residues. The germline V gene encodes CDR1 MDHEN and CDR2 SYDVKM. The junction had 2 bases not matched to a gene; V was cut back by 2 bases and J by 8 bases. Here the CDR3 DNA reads TGTGCCAGCAGTTTAGGGACTAGCGGGAGCCATGAGCAGTTCTTC. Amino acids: CASSLGTSGSHEQFF.

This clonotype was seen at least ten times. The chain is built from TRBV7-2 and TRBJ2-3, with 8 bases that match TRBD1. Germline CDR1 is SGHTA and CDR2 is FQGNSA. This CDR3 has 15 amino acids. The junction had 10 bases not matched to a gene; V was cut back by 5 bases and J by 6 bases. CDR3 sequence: CASSPRQGRMDTQYF. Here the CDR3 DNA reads TGTGCCAGCAGCCCACGACAGGGGAGAATGGATACGCAGTATTTT. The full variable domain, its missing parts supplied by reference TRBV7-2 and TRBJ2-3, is GAGVSQSPSNKVTEKGKDVELRCDPISGHTALYWYRQSLGQGLEFLIYFQGNSAPDKSGLPSDRFSAERTGGSVSTLTIQRTQQEDSAVYLCASSPRQGRMDTQYFGPGTRLTVL.

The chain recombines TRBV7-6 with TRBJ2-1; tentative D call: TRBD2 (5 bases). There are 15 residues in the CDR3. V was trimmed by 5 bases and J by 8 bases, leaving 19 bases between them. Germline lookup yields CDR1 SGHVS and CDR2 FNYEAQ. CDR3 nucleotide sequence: TGTGCCAGCAGCCGTCTAGCACCTTCTTCAGATGAGCAGTTCTTC. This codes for CASSRLAPSSDEQFF.

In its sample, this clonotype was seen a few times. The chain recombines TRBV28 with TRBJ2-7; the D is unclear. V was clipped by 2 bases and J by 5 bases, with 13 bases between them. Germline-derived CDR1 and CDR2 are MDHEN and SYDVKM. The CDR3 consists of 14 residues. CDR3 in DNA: TGTGCCAGCAGTTTAACCGGTGGTATCGACGAGCAGTACTTC. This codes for CASSLTGGIDEQYF.

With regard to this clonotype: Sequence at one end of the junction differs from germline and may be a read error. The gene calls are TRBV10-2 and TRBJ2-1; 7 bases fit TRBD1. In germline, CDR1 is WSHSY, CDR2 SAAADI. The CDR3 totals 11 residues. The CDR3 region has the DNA TGCGCCAGCAGTGAGAGGGGGCCGAAGCTCTTC. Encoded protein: CASSERGPKLF.

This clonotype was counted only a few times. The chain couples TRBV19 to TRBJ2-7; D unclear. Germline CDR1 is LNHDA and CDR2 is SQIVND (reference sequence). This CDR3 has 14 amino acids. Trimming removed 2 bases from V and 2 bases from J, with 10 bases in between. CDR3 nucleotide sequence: TGTGCCAGTAGTATAAATGCCGCAACCTACGAGCAGTACTTC. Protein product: CASSINAATYEQYF.

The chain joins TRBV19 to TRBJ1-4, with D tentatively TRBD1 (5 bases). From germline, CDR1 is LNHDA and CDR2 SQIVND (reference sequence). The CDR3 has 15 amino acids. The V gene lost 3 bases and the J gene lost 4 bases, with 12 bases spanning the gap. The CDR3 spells CASSISGGVNEKLFF. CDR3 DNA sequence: TGTGCCAGTAGTATTTCCGGGGGAGTTAATGAAAAACTGTTTTTT.

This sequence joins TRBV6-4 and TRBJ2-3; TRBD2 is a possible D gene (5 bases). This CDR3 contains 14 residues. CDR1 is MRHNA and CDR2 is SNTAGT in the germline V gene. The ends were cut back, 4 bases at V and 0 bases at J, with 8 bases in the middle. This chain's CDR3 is CASSAGSSTDTQYF. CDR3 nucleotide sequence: TGTGCCAGCAGTGCGGGGTCTAGCACAGATACGCAGTATTTT.

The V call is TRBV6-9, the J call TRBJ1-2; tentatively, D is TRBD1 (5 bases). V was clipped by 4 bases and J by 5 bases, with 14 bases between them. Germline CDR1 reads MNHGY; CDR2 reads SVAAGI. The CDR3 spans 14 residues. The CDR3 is CASSWQAEGYGYTF. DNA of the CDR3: TGTGCCAGCAGTTGGCAGGCCGAGGGGTATGGCTACACCTTC.

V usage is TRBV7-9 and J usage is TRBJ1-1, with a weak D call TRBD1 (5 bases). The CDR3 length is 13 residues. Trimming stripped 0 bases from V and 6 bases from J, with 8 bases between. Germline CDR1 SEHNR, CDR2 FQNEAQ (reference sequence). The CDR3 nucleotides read TGTGCCAGCAGCTTAGCGCGGGGACCTGAAGCTTTCTTT. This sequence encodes CASSLARGPEAFF.

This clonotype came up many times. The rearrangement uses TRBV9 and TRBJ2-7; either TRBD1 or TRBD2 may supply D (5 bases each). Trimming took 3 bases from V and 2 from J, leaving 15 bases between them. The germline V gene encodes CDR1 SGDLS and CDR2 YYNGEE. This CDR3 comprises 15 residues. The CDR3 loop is CASSAGPIGAYEQYF. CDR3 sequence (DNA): TGTGCCAGCAGCGCGGGACCCATAGGCGCCTACGAGCAGTACTTC.

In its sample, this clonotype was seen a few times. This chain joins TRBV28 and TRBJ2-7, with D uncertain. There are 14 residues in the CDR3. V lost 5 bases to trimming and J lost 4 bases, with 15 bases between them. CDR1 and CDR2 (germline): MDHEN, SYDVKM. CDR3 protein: CASSRVGISYEQYF. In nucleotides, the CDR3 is TGTGCCAGCAGTCGGGTGGGGATCTCTTACGAGCAGTACTTC.

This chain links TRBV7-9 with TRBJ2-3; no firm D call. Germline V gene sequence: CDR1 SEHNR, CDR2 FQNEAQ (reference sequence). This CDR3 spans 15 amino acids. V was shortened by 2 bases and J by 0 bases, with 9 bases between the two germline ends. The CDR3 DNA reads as TGTGCCAGCAGCTTAAAACGACTTAGCACAGATACGCAGTATTTT. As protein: CASSLKRLSTDTQYF.

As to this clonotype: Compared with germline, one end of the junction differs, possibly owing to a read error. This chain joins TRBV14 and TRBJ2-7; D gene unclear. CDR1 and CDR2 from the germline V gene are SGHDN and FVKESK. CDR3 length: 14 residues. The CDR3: CANSQARGWGEQYF. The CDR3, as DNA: TGTGCCAACAGCCAGGCACGCGGATGGGGCGAGCAGTACTTC. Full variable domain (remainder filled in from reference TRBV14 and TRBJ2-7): EAGVTQFPSHSVIEKGQTVTLRCDPISGHDNLYWYRRVMGKEIKFLLHFVKESKQDESGMPNNRFLAERTGGTYSTLKVQPAELEDSGVYFCANSQARGWGEQYFGPGTRLTVT.

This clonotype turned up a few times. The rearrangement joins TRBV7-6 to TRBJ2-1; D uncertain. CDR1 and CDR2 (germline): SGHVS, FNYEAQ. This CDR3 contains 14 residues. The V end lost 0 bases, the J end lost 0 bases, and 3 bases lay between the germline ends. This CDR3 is CASSLAPSYNEQFF. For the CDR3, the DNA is TGTGCCAGCAGCTTAGCCCCCTCCTACAATGAGCAGTTCTTC.